The clone carrying this TCR beta chain showed up just a few times. Antigen specificity is unknown. The entry originates in a study of T cell repertoires in cytomegalovirus infection. Study-level background: It can be stated that public TCR beta signatures indicated CMV infection as well as a matching HLA type.

Study-level points and caveats: Carriage of CMV together with the relevant HLA was identifiable through cumulative public TCR beta family frequency. Ex vivo, HLA-C-restricted CMV-specific TCR beta clonotypes prevailed over the rest of the response.

TCRdb reprocessed the reads via MiXCR and lists one record per CDR3 protein. The sample records just under 300,000 distinct CDR3 sequences, about a tenth being singletons. Trimming pared 1 base from V and 3 bases from J, leaving 13 bases between. The CDR3 sequence is 15 residues long. The sample comprised PBMCs. The receptor's source is a human donor in good health (CMV status not recorded). Some clones in this sample may be carry-over from other donors' samples. The rearrangement uses TRBV12-3 or TRBV12-4 and TRBJ2-7; D unresolved. CDR3 protein: CASSLGRPTFYEQYF. CDR3 in DNA: TGTGCCAGCAGTTTAGGAAGGCCTACATTCTACGAGCAGTACTTC.